The 18 T cell receptor beta chains below all came from one sample that was sequenced in a study of T cell clonality in common variable immunodeficiency. Findings of the study overall: Reportedly, TCR beta sequences from common variable immunodeficiency showed fewer deletions and N-nucleotide insertions.

These receptors' antigens are unknown. Generated by immunoSEQ multiplex PCR, the TCRdb table keeps only in-frame clones and is missing some. The specimen has about 25,000 clones, none found just once. Material: peripheral blood mononuclear cells. The source is a human donor with common variable immunodeficiency.

CDR3 DNA, as far as it was read: TGTGCCAGTAGTAGACGACAGGATCTGACAGATACG. Amino acid sequence: CASSRRQDLTDT. The full CDR3 reads CASSRRQDLTDTQYF. V and J are TRBV19 and TRBJ2-3; D might be TRBD1 (6 bases). Read sequence stops 3 residues before the CDR3 end, and the germline J gene provides the missing end. There are 15 residues in the CDR3. Germline V gives CDR1 LNHDA, CDR2 SQIVND (reference sequence). The V end lost 4 bases, the J end lost 3 bases, and 14 bases lay between the germline ends.

This clone was counted a few times. CDR3 bases read: TGTGCCAGCAGCTTAACTAGGTTCGACACCGGGGAG. Translating gives CASSLTRFDTGE. The CDR3 reads in full as CASSLTRFDTGELFF. This rearrangement joins TRBV7-2 to TRBJ2-2, with D perhaps matching TRBD2 (5 bases). The read halts 3 residues ahead of the CDR3 end, with the missing end drawn from the germline J gene. The CDR3 totals 15 residues. In germline, CDR1 is SGHTA, CDR2 FQGNSA. Trimming shortened V by 2 bases and J by 3 bases, and 10 bases separated the two germline ends.

This clone was found many times. The sequence runs out 3 residues before the end of the CDR3; the remainder is reconstructed from the germline J gene. The genes are TRBV5-1 and TRBJ2-7; D ambiguous. V was shortened by 4 bases and J by 0 bases, with 14 bases between the two germline ends. CDR3 length: 15 residues. The V gene's germline CDR1 is SGHRS and CDR2 YFSETQ. The CDR3 DNA, read in part, is TGCGCCAGCAGCCTCACCCCGGGTAGCTCCTACGAG. It is translated as CASSLTPGSSYE. The full CDR3 protein is CASSLTPGSSYEQYF.

This clone has just a few counts. Coverage ceases 3 residues before the CDR3 finishes, and the germline J gene fills in the end. The rearrangement links TRBV6-2 or TRBV6-3 to TRBJ2-1; 7 bases map to TRBD2. V dropped 7 bases and J dropped 4; count of bases not matched to a gene: 7. From germline, CDR1 is MNHEY and CDR2 SVGEGT. The CDR3 totals 14 residues. CDR3 DNA (partial): TGTGCCAGCATGATGGGCGGGAGTTACAATGAG. Its translation is CASMMGGSYNE. The whole CDR3 sequence is CASMMGGSYNEQFF.

Comment on this clone: Read coverage stops 3 residues before the CDR3 terminus; the germline J gene supplies the remainder. The chain links TRBV19 to TRBJ2-1; TRBD1 matches 7 bases. Unmatched junction bases numbered 11, after V lost 5 bases and J lost 7 bases. Germline assignment: CDR1 LNHDA and CDR2 SQIVND (reference sequence). The CDR3 covers 15 residues. Partial CDR3 DNA: TGTGCCAGTAGTGCCCCCCCCACAGGGGTGAATGAG. This translates into CASSAPPTGVNE. The complete CDR3 protein is CASSAPPTGVNEQFF.

This clone has ten or more counts. The sequence runs out 3 residues before the end of the CDR3; the remainder is reconstructed from the germline J gene. The V call is TRBV20-1, the J call TRBJ2-5, with a weak D call TRBD2 (7 bases). CDR3 size: 11 residues. Germline lookup yields CDR1 DFQATT and CDR2 SNEGSKA (reference sequence). V lost 8 bases and J 5 bases, leaving 12 bases between the germline ends. CDR3 DNA, as far as it was read: TGCAGTCTTAAGGGGGGGGAGACC. Its protein product is CSLKGGET. The entire CDR3 sequence reads CSLKGGETQYF.

In this sample, this clone turned up many times. Coverage ceases 3 residues before the CDR3 finishes, and the germline J gene fills in the end. The chain recombines TRBV5-1 with TRBJ2-6; TRBD1 aligns across 11 bases. The germline V gene has CDR1 SGHRS and CDR2 YFSETQ. The CDR3 sequence is 16 residues long. Trimming at V came to 3 bases and at J to 2 bases, leaving 1 base not matched to a gene. Here the CDR3 reads CASSSGQGAGANVLTF. The sequenced CDR3 bases are TGCGCCAGCAGCTCGGGACAGGGGGCTGGGGCCAACGTC.

This clone was picked up many times. The read gets to within 3 residues of the CDR3 end, and the germline J gene fills in the rest. The V call is TRBV7-2, the J call TRBJ2-3; D is possibly TRBD2 (5 bases). This CDR3 is built from 12 residues. Germline CDR1 and CDR2: SGHTA and FQGNSA. Trimming pared 4 bases from V and 5 bases from J, leaving 7 bases between. The CDR3 region is CASSSTRDTQYF. The DNA read from the CDR3 is TGTGCCAGCAGCTCAACTAGAGATACG.

Ten or more counts support this clone. The read gets to within 3 residues of the CDR3 end, and the germline J gene fills in the rest. The chain has TRBV5-3 and TRBJ2-7; D perhaps matches TRBD2 (6 bases). TRBV5-3 is known as an ORF, though its function is uncertain. This CDR3 region has 18 residues. Trimming stripped 0 bases from V and 0 bases from J, with 19 bases between. The CDR3 loop reads CARSLAPTRGISSYEQYF. The CDR3 bases that were read are TGTGCCAGAAGCTTGGCTCCGACCCGCGGGATAAGCTCCTACGAG.

With respect to this clone: The CDR3 goes on 3 residues after the read ends, and that part is filled in from the germline J gene. This chain links TRBV6-1 with TRBJ1-6; a weak D match, TRBD1 (5 bases). The CDR3 loop spans 14 amino acids. From germline, CDR1 is MNHNS and CDR2 SASEGT. V dropped 2 bases and J dropped 8 bases, with 10 bases sitting between them. The sequenced CDR3 bases are TGTGCCAGCAGTGAATTGGGGGGGGATTCACCC. This gives the protein CASSELGGDSP. The whole CDR3 protein reads CASSELGGDSPLHF.

About this clone itself: A read error likely explains this, since a far larger clone differs by one base. CDR3 DNA (partial): TGCGCCAGCAGCTGGGCCGGGGATGAG. It codes for CASSWAGDE. The complete CDR3 protein is CASSWAGDEQFF. The rearrangement links TRBV5-1 to TRBJ2-1; tentatively, D is TRBD2 (5 bases). The CDR3 end falls 3 residues outside the read, so it is completed with the germline J gene. Germline loops: CDR1 SGHRS, CDR2 YFSETQ. Trimming took off 3 bases at V and 8 bases at J, with 9 bases between the two ends. CDR3 length: 12 amino acids. Based on the CDR3 plus reference TRBV5-1 and TRBJ2-1, the full variable domain is KAGVTQTPRYLIKTRGQQVTLSCSPISGHRSVSWYQQTPGQGLQFLFEYFSETQRNKGNFPGRFSGRQFSNSRSEMNVSTLELGDSALYLCASSWAGDEQFFGPGTRLTVL.

Details on this clone: The CDR3 extends 3 residues past the end of the read, so its final part is completed from the germline J gene. The chain recombines TRBV19 with TRBJ1-5, with D perhaps TRBD1 (6 bases). Looked up from germline, CDR1 is LNHDA and CDR2 is SQIVND (reference sequence). The germline V and J ends were trimmed by 1 base and 2 bases, with 15 bases remaining between them. This CDR3 is built from 17 residues. CDR3 sequence reads: CASSIGGQGYGNQPQHF. CDR3 DNA, as far as it was read: TGTGCCAGTAGTATAGGAGGCCAGGGGTATGGCAATCAGCCC.

This clone was detected many times. The read comes to an end 3 residues before the CDR3 does, leaving the germline J gene to fill in the end. The chain carries TRBV30 and TRBJ2-1, with 8 bases lining up with TRBD2. Trimming took 0 bases from V and 3 from J; bases not matched to a gene: 13. The CDR3 runs 18 residues. Germline CDR1 GTSNPN, CDR2 SVGIG (reference sequence). This CDR3 is CAWSVSLAGRNYYNEQFF. CDR3 DNA, as far as it was read: TGTGCCTGGAGTGTCTCGCTAGCGGGCCGTAACTACTACAATGAG. Using reference TRBV30 and TRBJ2-1 for the parts outside the CDR3, the full variable domain is SQTIHQWPATLVQPVGSPLSLECTVEGTSNPNLYWYRQAAGRGLQLLFYSVGIGQISSEVPQNLSASRPQDRQFILSSKKLLLSDSGFYLCAWSVSLAGRNYYNEQFFGPGTRLTVL.

There are a few counts of this clone. The sequence runs out 3 residues before the end of the CDR3; the remainder is reconstructed from the germline J gene. V gene TRBV19 combines with J gene TRBJ1-1, with 7 bases fitting TRBD1. Losses at the gene ends were 4 bases for V and 0 bases for J; bases not matched to a gene: 11. The CDR3 sequence is 17 residues long. Germline lookup yields CDR1 LNHDA and CDR2 SQIVND (reference sequence). Partial CDR3 DNA: TGTGCCAGTAGTACATTCCAGGGGAGGGGGCTGAACACTGAA. Its protein product is CASSTFQGRGLNTE. The full CDR3 protein reads CASSTFQGRGLNTEAFF.

This clone was seen repeatedly, ten times or more. From the germline J gene comes the end of the CDR3, since the read stops 3 residues before it. V is TRBV7-3 and J is TRBJ2-1; perhaps TRBD1 as D (6 bases). Germline assignment: CDR1 SGHTA and CDR2 FQGTGA. The CDR3 runs to 14 residues. V was pared by 6 bases and J by 2 bases, with 11 bases between. The DNA read from the CDR3 is TGTGCCAGCAGATTATCAGGGGCCTACAATGAG. It yields the protein CASRLSGAYNE. The whole CDR3 reads CASRLSGAYNEQFF.

Remarks on this clone: Sequencing ends 3 residues short of the CDR3 end; the germline J gene provides the rest. The rearrangement joins TRBV19 to TRBJ2-6, with TRBD1 identical over 9 bases. Germline CDR1 LNHDA, CDR2 SQIVND (reference sequence). The CDR3 runs 18 residues. J gave up 3 bases and V 5 bases, and 11 bases lay outside the gene matches. The CDR3 sequence is CASSLRDRVMGGANVLTF. CDR3 DNA (partial): TGTGCCAGTAGTCTCCGGGACAGGGTAATGGGTGGGGCCAACGTC. Drawing the rest from reference TRBV19 and TRBJ2-6, the complete variable domain is DGGITQSPKYLFRKEGQNVTLSCEQNLNHDAMYWYRQDPGQGLRLIYYSQIVNDFQKGDIAEGYSVSREKKESFPLTVTSAQKNPTAFYLCASSLRDRVMGGANVLTFGAGSRLTVL.

By sample share, this clone is medium-sized (0.01 to 0.1%). Read sequence stops 3 residues before the CDR3 end, and the germline J gene provides the missing end. V usage is TRBV2 and J usage is TRBJ2-2; D call uncertain. Deletions cut 2 bases from V and 2 bases from J, with 9 bases between. This CDR3 region has 15 residues. CDR1 is SNHLY and CDR2 is FYNNEI in the germline V gene. The DNA read from the CDR3 is TGTGCCAGCAGTGAACTTAGAAGAAACACCGGGGAG. Its protein product is CASSELRRNTGE. The full CDR3 protein is CASSELRRNTGELFF.

This clone was seen a few times. The read terminates 3 residues ahead of where the CDR3 ends, so the germline J gene completes it. The rearrangement joins TRBV19 to TRBJ1-5; D remains unclear. V was shortened by 3 bases and J by 2 bases, with 8 bases between the two germline ends. CDR1 is LNHDA and CDR2 is SQIVND in the germline V gene (reference sequence). The CDR3 has 14 residues. CDR3 region: CASSMGQGNQPQHF. CDR3 DNA (partial): TGTGCCAGTAGTATGGGCCAGGGCAATCAGCCC. Full variable domain (rest looked up from reference TRBV19 and TRBJ1-5): DGGITQSPKYLFRKEGQNVTLSCEQNLNHDAMYWYRQDPGQGLRLIYYSQIVNDFQKGDIAEGYSVSREKKESFPLTVTSAQKNPTAFYLCASSMGQGNQPQHFGDGTRLSIL.